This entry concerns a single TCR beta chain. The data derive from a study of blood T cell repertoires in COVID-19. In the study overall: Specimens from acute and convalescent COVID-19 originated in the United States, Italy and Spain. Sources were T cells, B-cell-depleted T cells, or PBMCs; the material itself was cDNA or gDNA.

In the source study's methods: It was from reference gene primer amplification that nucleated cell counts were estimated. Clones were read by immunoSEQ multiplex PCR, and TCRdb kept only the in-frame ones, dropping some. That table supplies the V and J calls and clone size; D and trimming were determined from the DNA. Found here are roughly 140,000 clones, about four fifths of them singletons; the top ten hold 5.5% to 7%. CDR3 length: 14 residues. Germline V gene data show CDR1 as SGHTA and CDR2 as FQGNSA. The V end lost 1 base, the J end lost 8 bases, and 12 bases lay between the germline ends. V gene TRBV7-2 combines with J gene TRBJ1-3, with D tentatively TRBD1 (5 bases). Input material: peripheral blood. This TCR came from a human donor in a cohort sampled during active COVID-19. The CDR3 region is CASSLGGGTDTIYF. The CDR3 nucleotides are TGTGCCAGCAGCTTAGGTGGGGGGACGGACACCATATATTTT.